Presented here are 9 T cell receptor beta chains from one specimen sequenced in a study of CD8+ T cells in alopecia areata. Extracted RNA was reverse transcribed into cDNA, the sequencing template. Generated by immunoSEQ multiplex PCR, the TCRdb table keeps only in-frame clones and is missing some. This sample carries 270,000 or so clones, none of them present only once. Sorting relied on CD4, CD8alpha, NKG2D, NKG2ACE and other markers applied to pooled cutaneous lymph node cells. Sequenced material: CD4+ T cells sorted from a lymph node. The receptors were gathered from a C3H/HeJ mouse with alopecia areata. The mice in this strain carry MHC haplotype H2-k.

The table lists this clone with a few counts. Mouse names are used for the genes. Read sequence stops 4 residues before the CDR3 end, and the germline J gene provides the missing end. The rearrangement uses TRBV13-1 and TRBJ2-3, with 8 positions matching TRBD2. J gave up 0 bases and V 1 base, and 4 bases lay outside the gene matches. CDR1 and CDR2 (germline): NSHNY, SYGAGN. The CDR3 contains 16 residues. The part of the CDR3 DNA that was read is TGTGCCAGCAGTGATCAACTGGGGGCTAGTGCAGAA. Its translation: CASSDQLGASAE. The CDR3 reads in full as CASSDQLGASAETLYF.

Notes on this clone: The gene names given are mouse names. The read terminates 4 residues ahead of where the CDR3 ends, so the germline J gene completes it. The chain employs TRBV13-1 and TRBJ1-2, with 8 nucleotides matching TRBD1. The CDR3 length is 15 residues. Trimming cost V 0 bases and J 4 bases; bases outside gene matches: 5. Germline V CDR1 and CDR2: NSHNY, SYGAGN. CDR3 DNA (partial): TGTGCCAGCAGTGATGGGGCAGGGGGCCGCTCC. Translated, it gives CASSDGAGGRS. The full-length CDR3 reads as CASSDGAGGRSDYTF.

A note on this clone: Genes and germline are mouse. The CDR3 goes on 4 residues after the read ends, and that part is filled in from the germline J gene. The chain carries TRBV19 and TRBJ2-5, with 8 positions matching TRBD1. The CDR3 spans 13 residues. CDR1 and CDR2 (germline): FNHDT, SITEND (reference sequence). The CDR3 reads CASSTTGADTQYF. The CDR3 bases that were read are TGTGCCAGCAGTACGACAGGGGCAGAC.

A word on this clone: Germline and genes here are mouse. The CDR3 goes on 3 residues after the read ends, and that part is filled in from the germline J gene. This chain joins TRBV19 and TRBJ1-6; 11 bases match TRBD1. TRBJ1-6 is an open reading frame whose function is uncertain. The V segment lost 5 bases and the J segment 4 bases; nucleotides outside the gene matches: 5. The length of the CDR3 is 16 residues. CDR1 is FNHDT, CDR2 SITEND, per germline (reference sequence). CDR3: CASREGQGGYNSPLYF. The CDR3 bases that were read are TGTGCCAGCAGAGAGGGACAGGGGGGGTATAATTCGCCC.

For this clone: A clone one base away is much larger, so this may be a read error. Gene names are the mouse ones. The read halts 4 residues ahead of the CDR3 end, with the missing end drawn from the germline J gene. The same CDR3 also results from other DNA sequences found in this sample. The chain couples TRBV13-1 to TRBJ1-2; TRBD1 matches at 8 bases. V lost 4 bases, J lost 0 bases, and 2 bases stayed unmatched. The CDR3 has 14 amino acids. Germline V CDR1 and CDR2: NSHNY, SYGAGN. The CDR3 region is CASSRGQANSDYTF. The sequenced CDR3 bases are TGTGCCAGCAGTCGGGGACAGGCAAACTCC.

This clone was picked up a small number of times. Genes and germline come from the mouse. The CDR3 extends 4 residues past the end of the read, so its final part is completed from the germline J gene. The chain combines TRBV5 with TRBJ2-3; 12 bases line up with TRBD2. The junction had 4 bases not matched to a gene; V was cut back by 2 bases and J by 4 bases. This CDR3 contains 16 residues. In germline, CDR1 is LGHNA, CDR2 YNLKQL (reference sequence). The CDR3 bases that were read are TGTGCCAGCAGCCAAACCGGGACTGGGGGGTCAGAA. Protein sequence: CASSQTGTGGSE. From start to end, the CDR3 is CASSQTGTGGSETLYF.

About this clone: Genes and germline come from the mouse. The read halts 4 residues ahead of the CDR3 end, with the missing end drawn from the germline J gene. The chain uses TRBV1 and TRBJ2-5, with 7 bases that match TRBD2. V shed 3 bases, J shed 1 base, and the junction held 4 bases outside the gene matches. Germline CDR1 reads NSQYPW; CDR2 reads LRSPGD (reference sequence). The CDR3 covers 15 residues. The CDR3 bases that were read are TGCACCTGCAGTGCTCCCTGGGGGTACCAAGAC. Translation: CTCSAPWGYQD. The full-length CDR3 reads as CTCSAPWGYQDTQYF.

This clone was recorded a few times. The gene names given are mouse names. The CDR3 goes on 4 residues after the read ends, and that part is filled in from the germline J gene. The chain combines TRBV2 with TRBJ2-1, with D uncertain. The CDR3 spans 13 residues. Per the germline V gene, CDR1 is LGHNA and CDR2 is YSYQKL. Between the trimmed V and J ends, which lost 0 bases and 6 bases, there was a span of 6 bases. CDR3 DNA (partial): TGTGCCAGCAGCCAAGATTTGGGTGCT. Protein sequence: CASSQDLGA. The complete CDR3 protein is CASSQDLGAEQFF.

As concerns this clone: Mouse gene names and germline throughout. The sequenced fragment ends 4 residues before the CDR3 boundary, so the rest is inferred from the germline J gene. V and J are TRBV1 and TRBJ1-2; 9 bases line up with TRBD1. Germline CDR1 reads NSQYPW; CDR2 reads LRSPGD (reference sequence). Losses at the gene ends were 0 bases for V and 3 bases for J; bases not matched to a gene: 2. The CDR3 loop spans 15 amino acids. The chain's CDR3 is CTCSADYRGHSDYTF. The part of the CDR3 DNA that was read is TGCACCTGCAGTGCAGATTACAGGGGGCACTCC.